This T cell receptor beta chain is from a study of T cell responses to AZD1222 COVID-19 vaccine. Timing groups of about 4 and about 12 weeks for second doses were pooled. Sequencing was performed with immunoSEQ multiplex PCR; in TCRdb, only in-frame clones are kept and a portion is missing. Here the sample spans 50,000 or so clones, around 89% being singletons. CDR3 length equals 15 residues. The ends were cut back, 0 bases at V and 3 bases at J, with 11 bases in the middle. The germline V gene has CDR1 LGHDT and CDR2 YNNKEL (reference sequence). The sequence was collected from an adult who received the AZD1222 COVID-19 vaccine. The chain recombines TRBV3-1 (or the pseudogene TRBV3-2) with TRBJ2-5; TRBD1 might be the D (6 bases). The sample consisted of peripheral blood, taken 28 days after the second AZD1222 dose. The CDR3 DNA is TGTGCCAGCAGCCAAGAGGGGGCTGGGAAAGAGACCCAGTACTTC. It encodes CASSQEGAGKETQYF.